This TCR beta chain was sequenced for a study of cytomegalovirus exposure and HLA in healthy donors. Study findings and constraints: Earlier analysis looked at TCR beta V segments, and most were productive about 87% or about 30% of the time.

This clone showed up just a few times. Its specificity is not known. CDR1 and CDR2 (germline): LNHDA, SQIVND (reference sequence). The CDR3 length is 14 residues. Trimming pared 3 bases from V and 0 bases from J, leaving 8 bases between. The PCR employed 60 Vbeta primers together with 13 Jbeta primers. Measured with immunoSEQ multiplex PCR; TCRdb has only the in-frame clones, and not every one. This table holds 130,000 or so clones, about 8.5% found once. This clonotype was obtained from a man aged 35-49 years in good health and CMV-seronegative. Sequences were obtained from PBMCs. The chain has TRBV19 and TRBJ1-2, with D perhaps TRBD1 (6 bases). CDR3 sequence: CASSIRGANYGYTF. The DNA of the CDR3 is TGTGCCAGTAGTATCAGGGGAGCTAACTATGGCTACACCTTC. Supplemented by reference TRBV19 and TRBJ1-2, the full variable domain reads DGGITQSPKYLFRKEGQNVTLSCEQNLNHDAMYWYRQDPGQGLRLIYYSQIVNDFQKGDIAEGYSVSREKKESFPLTVTSAQKNPTAFYLCASSIRGANYGYTFGSGTRLTVV.